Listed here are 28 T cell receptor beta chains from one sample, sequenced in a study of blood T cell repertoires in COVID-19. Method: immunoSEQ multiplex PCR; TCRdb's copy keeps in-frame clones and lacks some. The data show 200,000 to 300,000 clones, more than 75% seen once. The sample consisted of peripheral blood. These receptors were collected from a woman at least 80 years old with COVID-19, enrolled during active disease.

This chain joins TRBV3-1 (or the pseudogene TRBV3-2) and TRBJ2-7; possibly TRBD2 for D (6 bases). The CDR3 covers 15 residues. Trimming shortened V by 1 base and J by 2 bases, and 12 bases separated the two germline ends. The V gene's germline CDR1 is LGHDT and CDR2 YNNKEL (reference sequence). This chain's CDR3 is CASSQGGLAAYEQYF. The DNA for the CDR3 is TGTGCCAGCAGCCAAGGGGGATTAGCGGCCTACGAGCAGTACTTC.

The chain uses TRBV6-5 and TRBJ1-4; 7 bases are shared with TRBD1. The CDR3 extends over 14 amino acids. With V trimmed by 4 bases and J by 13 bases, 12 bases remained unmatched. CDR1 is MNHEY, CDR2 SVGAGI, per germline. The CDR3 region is CASSSSRQGMGLFF. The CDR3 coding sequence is TGTGCCAGCAGTTCATCCCGACAGGGCATGGGACTGTTTTTT.

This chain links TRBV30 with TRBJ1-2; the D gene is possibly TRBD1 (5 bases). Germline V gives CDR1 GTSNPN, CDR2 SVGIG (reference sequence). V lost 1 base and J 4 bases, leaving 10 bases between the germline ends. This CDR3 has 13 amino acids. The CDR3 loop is CAWSAQASYGYTF. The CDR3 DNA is TGTGCCTGGAGTGCACAGGCATCCTATGGCTACACCTTC. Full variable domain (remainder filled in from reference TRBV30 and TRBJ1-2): SQTIHQWPATLVQPVGSPLSLECTVEGTSNPNLYWYRQAAGRGLQLLFYSVGIGQISSEVPQNLSASRPQDRQFILSSKKLLLSDSGFYLCAWSAQASYGYTFGSGTRLTVV.

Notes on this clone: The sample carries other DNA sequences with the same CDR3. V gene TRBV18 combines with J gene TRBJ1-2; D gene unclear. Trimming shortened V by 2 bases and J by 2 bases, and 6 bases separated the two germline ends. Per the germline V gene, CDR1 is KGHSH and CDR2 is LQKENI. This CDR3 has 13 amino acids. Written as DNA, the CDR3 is TGTGCCAGCTCACCAACTGAAAACTATGGCTACACCTTC. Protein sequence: CASSPTENYGYTF.

This CDR3 reads CASSPRQGAGTNEKLFF. In DNA form, the CDR3 reads TGTGCCAGCAGCCCGCGACAGGGGGCCGGAACTAATGAAAAACTGTTTTTT. The chain links TRBV7-2 to TRBJ1-4, with TRBD1 matching 10 bases. Germline V gene data show CDR1 as SGHTA and CDR2 as FQGNSA. The trim removed 5 bases at V and 1 base at J, leaving 7 bases unmatched. The CDR3 loop spans 17 amino acids.

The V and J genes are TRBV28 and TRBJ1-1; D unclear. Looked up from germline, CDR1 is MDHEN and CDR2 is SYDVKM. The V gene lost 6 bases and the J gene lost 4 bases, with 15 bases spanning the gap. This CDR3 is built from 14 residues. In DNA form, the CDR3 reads TGTGCCAGCAGCCGCCGTGGAGGTCGCACTGAAGCTTTCTTT. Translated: CASSRRGGRTEAFF.

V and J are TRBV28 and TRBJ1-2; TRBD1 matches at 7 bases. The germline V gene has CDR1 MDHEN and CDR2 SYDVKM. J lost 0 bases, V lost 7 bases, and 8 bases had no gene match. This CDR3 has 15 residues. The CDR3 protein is CASNSRTGANYGYTF. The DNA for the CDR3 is TGTGCCAGCAATTCTAGGACAGGAGCTAACTATGGCTACACCTTC.

This chain's CDR3 is CASSLDSSGANVLTF. Written as DNA, the CDR3 is TGTGCCAGCAGCTTAGACAGCTCTGGGGCCAACGTCCTGACTTTC. The V and J genes are TRBV5-5 and TRBJ2-6; D is possibly TRBD1 (5 bases). Trimming shortened V by 2 bases and J by 0 bases, and 6 bases separated the two germline ends. In germline, CDR1 is SGHKS, CDR2 YYEKEE (reference sequence). The length of the CDR3 is 15 residues.

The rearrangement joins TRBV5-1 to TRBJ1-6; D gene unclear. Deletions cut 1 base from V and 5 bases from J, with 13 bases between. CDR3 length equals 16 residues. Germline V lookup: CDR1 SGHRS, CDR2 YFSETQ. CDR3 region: CASSLSGRDNNSPLHF. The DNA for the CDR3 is TGCGCCAGCAGCTTGTCAGGAAGAGATAATAATTCACCCCTCCACTTT.

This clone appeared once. CDR3 in amino acids: CASSQGINTGELFF. The CDR3 region has the DNA TGTGCCAGCAGCCAGGGCATTAACACCGGGGAGCTGTTTTTT. The J gene is TRBJ2-2, the V gene TRBV3-1 (or the pseudogene TRBV3-2); D is unresolved. Trimming took off 3 bases at V and 2 bases at J, with 7 bases between the two ends. Germline V gene sequence: CDR1 LGHDT, CDR2 YNNKEL (reference sequence). CDR3 length: 14 amino acids.

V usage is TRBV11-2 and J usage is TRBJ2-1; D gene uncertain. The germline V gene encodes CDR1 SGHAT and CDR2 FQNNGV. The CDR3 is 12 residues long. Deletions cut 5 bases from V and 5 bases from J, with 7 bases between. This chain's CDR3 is CASSPEHNEQFF. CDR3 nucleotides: TGTGCCAGCAGCCCGGAGCACAATGAGCAGTTCTTC.

CDR3 bases: TGTGCCAGCAGCCTCCGGGACAGGAGACTTTATGGCAATCAGCCCCAGCATTTT. This codes for CASSLRDRRLYGNQPQHF. The rearrangement links TRBV28 to TRBJ1-5, with 8 bases matching TRBD1. Germline lookup yields CDR1 MDHEN and CDR2 SYDVKM. With 6 bases clipped from V and 2 bases from J, the junction kept 15 bases outside the gene matches. The CDR3 contains 18 residues.

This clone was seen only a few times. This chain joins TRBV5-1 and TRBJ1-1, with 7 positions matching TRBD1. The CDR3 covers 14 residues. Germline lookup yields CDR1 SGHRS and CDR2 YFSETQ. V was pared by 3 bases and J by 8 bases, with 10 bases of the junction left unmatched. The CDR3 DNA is TGCGCCAGCAGCTATTCCGGGACAGCTCGCGAAGCTTTCTTT. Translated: CASSYSGTAREAFF. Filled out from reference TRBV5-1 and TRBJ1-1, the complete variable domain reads KAGVTQTPRYLIKTRGQQVTLSCSPISGHRSVSWYQQTPGQGLQFLFEYFSETQRNKGNFPGRFSGRQFSNSRSEMNVSTLELGDSALYLCASSYSGTAREAFFGQGTRLTVV.

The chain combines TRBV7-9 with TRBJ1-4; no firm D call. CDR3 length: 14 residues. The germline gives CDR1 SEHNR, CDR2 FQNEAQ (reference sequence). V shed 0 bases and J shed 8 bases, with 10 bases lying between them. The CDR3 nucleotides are TGTGCCAGCAGCTTAGCCACAGATACCGAAAAACTGTTTTTT. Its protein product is CASSLATDTEKLFF.

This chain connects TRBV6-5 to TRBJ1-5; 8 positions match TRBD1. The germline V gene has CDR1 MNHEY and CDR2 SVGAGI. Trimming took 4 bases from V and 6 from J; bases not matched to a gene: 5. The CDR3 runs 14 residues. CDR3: CASSLSGGRQPQHF. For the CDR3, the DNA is TGTGCCAGCAGTTTGTCAGGGGGCCGTCAGCCCCAGCATTTT.

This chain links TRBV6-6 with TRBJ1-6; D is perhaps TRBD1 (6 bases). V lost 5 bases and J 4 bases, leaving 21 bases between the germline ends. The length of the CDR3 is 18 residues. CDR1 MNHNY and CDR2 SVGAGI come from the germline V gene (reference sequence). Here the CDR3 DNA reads TGTGCCAGCAGTCCAAGAGGGGGGGGCTACGGATATAATTCACCCCTCCACTTT. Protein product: CASSPRGGGYGYNSPLHF.

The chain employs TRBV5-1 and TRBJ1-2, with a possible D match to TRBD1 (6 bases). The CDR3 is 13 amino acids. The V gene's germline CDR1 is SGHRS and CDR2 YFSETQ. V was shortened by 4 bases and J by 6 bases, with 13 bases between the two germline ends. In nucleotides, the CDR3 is TGCGCCAGCAGCCCTCAGGGGATTGATGGCTACACCTTC. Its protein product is CASSPQGIDGYTF. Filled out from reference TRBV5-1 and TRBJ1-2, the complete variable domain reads KAGVTQTPRYLIKTRGQQVTLSCSPISGHRSVSWYQQTPGQGLQFLFEYFSETQRNKGNFPGRFSGRQFSNSRSEMNVSTLELGDSALYLCASSPQGIDGYTFGSGTRLTVV.

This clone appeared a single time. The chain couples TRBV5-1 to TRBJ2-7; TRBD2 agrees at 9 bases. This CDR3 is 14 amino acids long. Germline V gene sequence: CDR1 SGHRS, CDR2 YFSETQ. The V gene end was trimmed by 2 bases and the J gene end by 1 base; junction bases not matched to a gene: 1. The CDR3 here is CASSFSGGSYEQYF. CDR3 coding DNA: TGCGCCAGCAGCTTCAGCGGGGGGTCCTACGAGCAGTACTTC.

In nucleotides, the CDR3 is TGTGCCAGCAGTCTTCCGACAGGGGGCGGGGATGGCTACACCTTC. Protein product: CASSLPTGGGDGYTF. V and J are TRBV2 and TRBJ1-2; 10 nucleotides match TRBD1. The germline gives CDR1 SNHLY, CDR2 FYNNEI. The CDR3 is 15 amino acids. The V and J ends lost 5 bases and 6 bases, in that order; junction bases with no gene match: 9.

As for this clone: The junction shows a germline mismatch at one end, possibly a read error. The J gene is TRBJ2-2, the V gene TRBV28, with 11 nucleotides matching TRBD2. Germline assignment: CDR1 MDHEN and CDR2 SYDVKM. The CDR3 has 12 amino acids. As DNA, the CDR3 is TGTGCCAGCACTCCACTAGCGGGGGCCCTGATTTTT. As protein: CASTPLAGALIF.

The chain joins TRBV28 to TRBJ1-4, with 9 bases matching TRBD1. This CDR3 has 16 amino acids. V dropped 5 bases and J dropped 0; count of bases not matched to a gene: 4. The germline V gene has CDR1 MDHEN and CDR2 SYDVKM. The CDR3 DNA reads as TGTGCCAGCAGTGGGACAGGGAAAACAACTAATGAAAAACTGTTTTTT. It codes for CASSGTGKTTNEKLFF.

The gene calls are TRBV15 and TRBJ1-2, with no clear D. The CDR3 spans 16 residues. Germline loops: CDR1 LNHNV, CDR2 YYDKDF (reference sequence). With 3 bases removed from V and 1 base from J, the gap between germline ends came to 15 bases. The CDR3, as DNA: TGTGCCACCAGCAGGGGTTCGGGGTTGGGTAACTATGGCTACACCTTC. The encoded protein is CATSRGSGLGNYGYTF.

The CDR3 DNA reads as TGTGCCAGCAGTTTTGGGCTCCAAGAGACCCAGTACTTC. Amino acid sequence: CASSFGLQETQYF. The chain carries TRBV12-3 or TRBV12-4 and TRBJ2-5; D gene uncertain. The germline V and J ends were trimmed by 3 bases and 1 base, with 6 bases remaining between them. The CDR3 is 13 residues long.

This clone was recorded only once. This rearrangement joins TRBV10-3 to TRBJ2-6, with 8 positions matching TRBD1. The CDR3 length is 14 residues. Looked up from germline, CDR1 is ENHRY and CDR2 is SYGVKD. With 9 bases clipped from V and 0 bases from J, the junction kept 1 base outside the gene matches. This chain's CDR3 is CAIGTGSGANVLTF. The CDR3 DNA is TGTGCCATTGGGACAGGCTCTGGGGCCAACGTCCTGACTTTC.

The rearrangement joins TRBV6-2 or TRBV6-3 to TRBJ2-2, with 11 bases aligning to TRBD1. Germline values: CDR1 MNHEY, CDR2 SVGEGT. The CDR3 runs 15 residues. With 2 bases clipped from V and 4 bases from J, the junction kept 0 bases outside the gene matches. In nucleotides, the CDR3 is TGTGCCAGCAGTTACGGGACAGGGGGCACCGGGGAGCTGTTTTTT. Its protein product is CASSYGTGGTGELFF.

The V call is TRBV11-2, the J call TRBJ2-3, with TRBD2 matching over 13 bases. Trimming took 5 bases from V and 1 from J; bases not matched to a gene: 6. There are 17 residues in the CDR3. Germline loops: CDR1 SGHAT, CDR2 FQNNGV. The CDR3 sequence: CASSRLAGGYRTDTQYF. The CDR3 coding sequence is TGTGCCAGCAGCCGACTAGCGGGGGGCTACCGCACAGATACGCAGTATTTT.

The CDR3 here is CASTPSGGIRNTEAFF. The CDR3 nucleotides read TGTGCCAGCACCCCATCCGGGGGAATAAGGAACACTGAAGCTTTCTTT. The chain carries TRBV4-2 and TRBJ1-1; D is possibly TRBD1 (5 bases). The V gene lost 7 bases and the J gene lost 1 base, with 19 bases spanning the gap. This CDR3 spans 16 amino acids. The germline CDR1 and CDR2 sequences are LGHNA and YNFKEQ.

CDR3 DNA: TGCAGCGGCCAGGGGAACACTGAAGCTTTCTTT. Amino acid sequence: CSGQGNTEAFF. The chain employs TRBV29-1 and TRBJ1-1, with D possibly being TRBD1 (5 bases). The CDR3 spans 11 residues. Per the germline V gene, CDR1 is SQVTM and CDR2 is ANQGSEA. The V and J ends lost 7 bases and 1 base respectively, with 7 bases between them.